The sequence of this TCR beta chain was determined in a study of blood T cell repertoires in COVID-19. Turning to the study itself: Samples of COVID-19 (acute and convalescent) were obtained from the United States, Italy and Spain. The analysed material was cDNA or gDNA that came from T cells, B-cell-depleted T cells, or PBMCs.

How the authors handled the data: Counts of nucleated cells, estimated from reference gene primer amplification, were obtained. TCRdb keeps only in-frame clones here, not all; method: immunoSEQ multiplex PCR. That table furnishes V, J and clone size, whereas the DNA furnished D and trimming. The sample lists around 300,000 clones, 75% to 90% seen once, with 2.2% in the top ten. In regard to this clone: The sample contains more than one DNA sequence encoding this CDR3.

The CDR3 sequence is 13 residues long. The V gene lost 6 bases and the J gene lost 1 base, with 9 bases spanning the gap. CDR1 and CDR2 (germline): LNHDA, SQIVND (reference sequence). The sample consisted of peripheral blood. The receptor's source is a man in his forties or fifties with acute or convalescent COVID-19. This sequence joins TRBV19 and TRBJ1-1, with D hard to call. The CDR3 DNA sequence: TGTGCCAGTAGGATCGGCGGGAACACTGAAGCTTTCTTT. It yields the protein CASRIGGNTEAFF.